The sequence of this TCR beta chain was determined in a study of blood T cell repertoires in COVID-19. Measured with immunoSEQ multiplex PCR; TCRdb has only the in-frame clones, and not every one. The repertoire includes 200,000 to 300,000 clones, around 84% of them detected once, and around 4% sits in the top ten. The CDR3 runs to 15 residues. V dropped 3 bases and J dropped 3; count of bases not matched to a gene: 5. Germline CDR1 reads ENHRY; CDR2 reads SYGVKD. This clone showed up just once. This sequence joins TRBV10-3 and TRBJ1-1; 9 bases match TRBD1. This receptor was taken from a man in his fifties or sixties with acute or convalescent COVID-19. Material for sequencing was peripheral blood. The CDR3 loop reads CAISDVGQGDTEAFF. CDR3 nucleotide sequence: TGTGCCATCAGTGACGTGGGACAGGGAGACACTGAAGCTTTCTTT.